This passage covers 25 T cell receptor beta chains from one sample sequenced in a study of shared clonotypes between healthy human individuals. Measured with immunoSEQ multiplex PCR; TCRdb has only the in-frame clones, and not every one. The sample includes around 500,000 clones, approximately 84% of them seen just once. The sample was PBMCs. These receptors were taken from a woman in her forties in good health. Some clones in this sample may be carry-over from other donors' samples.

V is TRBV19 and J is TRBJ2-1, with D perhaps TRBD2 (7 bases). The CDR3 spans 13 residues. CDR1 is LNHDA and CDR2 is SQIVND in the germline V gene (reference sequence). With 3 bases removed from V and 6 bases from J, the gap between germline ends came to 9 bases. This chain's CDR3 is CASSIGGRNEQFF. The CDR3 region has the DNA TGTGCCAGTAGTATCGGGGGGCGCAATGAGCAGTTCTTC.

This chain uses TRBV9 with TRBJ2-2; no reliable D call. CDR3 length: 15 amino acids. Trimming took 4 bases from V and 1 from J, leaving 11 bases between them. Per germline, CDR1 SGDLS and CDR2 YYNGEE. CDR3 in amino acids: CASSQPGENTGELFF. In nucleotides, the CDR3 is TGTGCCAGCAGCCAACCCGGAGAGAACACCGGGGAGCTGTTTTTT.

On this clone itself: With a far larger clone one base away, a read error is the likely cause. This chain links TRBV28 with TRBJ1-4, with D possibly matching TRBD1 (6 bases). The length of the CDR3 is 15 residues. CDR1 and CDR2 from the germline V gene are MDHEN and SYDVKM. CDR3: CARRPHGQHNEKLFF. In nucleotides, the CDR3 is TGTGCCCGCAGACCTCACGGACAGCATAATGAAAAACTGTTTTTT.

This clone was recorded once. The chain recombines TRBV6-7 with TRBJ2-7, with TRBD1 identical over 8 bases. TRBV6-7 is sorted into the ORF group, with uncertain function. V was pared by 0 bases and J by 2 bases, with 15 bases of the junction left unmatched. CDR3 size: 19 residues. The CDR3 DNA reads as TGTGCCAGCAGTTACTCCCACACCAGGACAGGGATCCCTACCTACGAGCAGTACTTC. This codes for CASSYSHTRTGIPTYEQYF.

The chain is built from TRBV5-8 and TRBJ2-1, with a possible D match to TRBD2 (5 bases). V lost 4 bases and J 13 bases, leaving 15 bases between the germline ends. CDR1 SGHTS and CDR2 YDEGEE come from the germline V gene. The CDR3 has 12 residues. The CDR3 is CASSIREGRQFF. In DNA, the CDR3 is TGTGCCAGCAGCATCAGAGAGGGCCGTCAGTTCTTC.

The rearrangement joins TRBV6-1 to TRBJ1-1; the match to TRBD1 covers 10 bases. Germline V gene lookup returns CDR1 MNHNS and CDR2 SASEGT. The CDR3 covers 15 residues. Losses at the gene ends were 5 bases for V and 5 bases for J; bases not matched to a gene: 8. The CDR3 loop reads CASSTRQGAWTEAFF. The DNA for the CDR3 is TGTGCCAGCAGTACCCGACAGGGGGCATGGACTGAAGCTTTCTTT.

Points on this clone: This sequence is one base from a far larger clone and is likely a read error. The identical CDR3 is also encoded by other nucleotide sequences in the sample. DNA of the CDR3: TGTGCCAGCAGCTTGAATGGGGAAAGGGACCATGGCTACACCTTC. Its translation is CASSLNGERDHGYTF. The chain joins TRBV5-6 to TRBJ1-2, with D possibly matching TRBD1 (5 bases). The ends were cut back, 1 base at V and 6 bases at J, with 16 bases in the middle. CDR1 and CDR2 (germline): SGHDT, YYEEEE. The CDR3 sequence is 15 residues long. The full variable domain, in which reference TRBV5-6 and TRBJ1-2 provide the parts outside the CDR3, is DAGVTQSPTHLIKTRGQQVTLRCSPKSGHDTVSWYQQALGQGPQFIFQYYEEEERQRGNFPDRFSGHQFPNYSSELNVNALLLGDSALYLCASSLNGERDHGYTFGSGTRLTVV.

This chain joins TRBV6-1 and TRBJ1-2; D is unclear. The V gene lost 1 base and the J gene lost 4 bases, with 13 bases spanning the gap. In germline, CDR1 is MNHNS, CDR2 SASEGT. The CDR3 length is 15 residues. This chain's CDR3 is CASSEVSTWGYGYTF. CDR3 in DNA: TGTGCCAGCAGTGAAGTATCAACATGGGGCTATGGCTACACCTTC.

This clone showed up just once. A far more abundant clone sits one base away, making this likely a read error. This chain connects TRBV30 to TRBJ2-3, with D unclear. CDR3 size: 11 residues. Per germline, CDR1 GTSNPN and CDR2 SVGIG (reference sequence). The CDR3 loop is CTWKPVGTQYF. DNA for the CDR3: TGTACCTGGAAACCCGTGGGTACGCAGTATTTT.

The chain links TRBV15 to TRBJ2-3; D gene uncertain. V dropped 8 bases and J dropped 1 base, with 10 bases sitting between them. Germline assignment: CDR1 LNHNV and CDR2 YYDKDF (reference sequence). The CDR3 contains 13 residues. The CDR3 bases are TGTGCCACCGGGGAAGGTCGCACAGATACGCAGTATTTT. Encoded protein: CATGEGRTDTQYF.

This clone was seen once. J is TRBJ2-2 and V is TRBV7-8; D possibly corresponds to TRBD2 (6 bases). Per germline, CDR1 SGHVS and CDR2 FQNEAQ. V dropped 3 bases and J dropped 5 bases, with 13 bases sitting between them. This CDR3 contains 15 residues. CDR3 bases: TGTGCCAGCAGCTTCGGGGGTGAGAGAACCGGGGAGCTGTTTTTT. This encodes CASSFGGERTGELFF. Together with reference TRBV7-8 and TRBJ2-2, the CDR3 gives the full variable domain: GAGVSQSPRYKVAKRGQDVALRCDPISGHVSLFWYQQALGQGPEFLTYFQNEAQLDKSGLPSDRFFAERPEGSVSTLKIQRTQQEDSAVYLCASSFGGERTGELFFGEGSRLTVL.

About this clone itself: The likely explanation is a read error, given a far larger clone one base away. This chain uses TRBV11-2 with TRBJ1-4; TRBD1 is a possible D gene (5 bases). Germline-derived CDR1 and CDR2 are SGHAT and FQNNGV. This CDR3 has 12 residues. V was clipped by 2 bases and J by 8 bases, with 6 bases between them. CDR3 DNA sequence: TGTGCCAGCAGCTTATGGGGGGAAAAACTGTTTTTT. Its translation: CASSLWGEKLFF. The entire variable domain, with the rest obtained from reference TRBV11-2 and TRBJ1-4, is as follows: EAGVAQSPRYKIIEKRQSVAFWCNPISGHATLYWYQQILGQGPKLLIQFQNNGVVDDSQLPKDRFSAERLKGVDSTLKIQPAKLEDSAVYLCASSLWGEKLFFGSGTQLSVL.

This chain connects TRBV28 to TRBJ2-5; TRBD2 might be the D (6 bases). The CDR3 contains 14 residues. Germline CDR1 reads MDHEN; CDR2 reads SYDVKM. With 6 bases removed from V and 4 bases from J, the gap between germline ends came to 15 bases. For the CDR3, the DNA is TGTGCCAGCAGGCCGGGGCTGGGGGGAGAGACCCAGTACTTC. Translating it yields CASRPGLGGETQYF. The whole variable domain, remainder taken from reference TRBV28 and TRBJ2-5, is DVKVTQSSRYLVKRTGEKVFLECVQDMDHENMFWYRQDPGLGLRLIYFSYDVKMKEKGDIPEGYSVSREKKERFSLILESASTNQTSMYLCASRPGLGGETQYFGPGTRLLVL.

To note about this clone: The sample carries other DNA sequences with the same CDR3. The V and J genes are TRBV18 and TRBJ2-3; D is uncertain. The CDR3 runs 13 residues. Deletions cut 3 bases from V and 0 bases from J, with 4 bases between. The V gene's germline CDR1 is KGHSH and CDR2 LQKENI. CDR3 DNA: TGTGCCAGCTCACCCCAGAGCACAGATACGCAGTATTTT. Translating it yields CASSPQSTDTQYF. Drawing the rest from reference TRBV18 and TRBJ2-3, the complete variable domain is NAGVMQNPRHLVRRRGQEARLRCSPMKGHSHVYWYRQLPEEGLKFMVYLQKENIIDESGMPKERFSAEFPKEGPSILRIQQVVRGDSAAYFCASSPQSTDTQYFGPGTRLTVL.

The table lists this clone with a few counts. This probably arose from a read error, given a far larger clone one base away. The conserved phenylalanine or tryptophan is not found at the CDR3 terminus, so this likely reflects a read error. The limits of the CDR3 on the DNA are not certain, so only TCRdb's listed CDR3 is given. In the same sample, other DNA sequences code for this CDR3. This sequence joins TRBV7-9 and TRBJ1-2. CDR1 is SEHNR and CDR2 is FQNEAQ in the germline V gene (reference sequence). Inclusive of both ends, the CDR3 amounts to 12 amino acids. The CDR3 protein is CASSLGGFWAHL.

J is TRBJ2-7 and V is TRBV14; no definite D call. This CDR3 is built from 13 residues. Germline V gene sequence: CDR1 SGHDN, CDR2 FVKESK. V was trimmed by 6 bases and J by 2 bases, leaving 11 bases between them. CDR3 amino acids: CASRPSGTYEQYF. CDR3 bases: TGTGCCAGCAGACCTAGTGGGACCTACGAGCAGTACTTC.

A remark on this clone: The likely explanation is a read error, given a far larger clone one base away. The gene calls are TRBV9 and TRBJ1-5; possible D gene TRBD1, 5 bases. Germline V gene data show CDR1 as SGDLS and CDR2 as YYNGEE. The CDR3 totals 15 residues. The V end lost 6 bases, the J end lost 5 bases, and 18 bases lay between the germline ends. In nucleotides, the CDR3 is TGTGCCAGCAACTCCCGCCCGGGGGGAGATCAGCCCCAGCATTTT. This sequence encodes CASNSRPGGDQPQHF.

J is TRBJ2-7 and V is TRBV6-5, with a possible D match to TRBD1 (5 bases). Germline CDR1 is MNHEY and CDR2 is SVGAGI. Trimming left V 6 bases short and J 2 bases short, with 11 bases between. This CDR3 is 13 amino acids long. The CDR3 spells CASRTQGTYEQYF. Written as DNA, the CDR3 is TGTGCCAGCAGAACTCAGGGTACCTACGAGCAGTACTTC.

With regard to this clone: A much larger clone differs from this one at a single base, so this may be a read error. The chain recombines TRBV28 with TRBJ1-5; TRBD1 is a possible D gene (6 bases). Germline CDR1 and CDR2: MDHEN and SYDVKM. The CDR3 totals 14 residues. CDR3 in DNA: TGTGTCAGCAGAGTACAGGGAAACAATCAGCCCCAGCATTTT. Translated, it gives CVSRVQGNNQPQHF.

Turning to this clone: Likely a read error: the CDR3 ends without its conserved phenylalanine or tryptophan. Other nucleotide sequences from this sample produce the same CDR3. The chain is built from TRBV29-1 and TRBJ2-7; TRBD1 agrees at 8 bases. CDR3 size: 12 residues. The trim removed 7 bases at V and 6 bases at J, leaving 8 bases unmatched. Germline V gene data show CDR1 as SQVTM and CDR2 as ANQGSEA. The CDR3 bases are TGCAGCGGAGGGACAGGCGAACTCGAGCAGTACCTC. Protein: CSGGTGELEQYL.

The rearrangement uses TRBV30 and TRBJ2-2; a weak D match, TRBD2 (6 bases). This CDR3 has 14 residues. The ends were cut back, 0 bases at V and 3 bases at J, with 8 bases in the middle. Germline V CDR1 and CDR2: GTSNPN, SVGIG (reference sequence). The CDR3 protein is CAWSVASDTGELFF. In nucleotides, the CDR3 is TGTGCCTGGAGTGTAGCTAGCGACACCGGGGAGCTGTTTTTT.

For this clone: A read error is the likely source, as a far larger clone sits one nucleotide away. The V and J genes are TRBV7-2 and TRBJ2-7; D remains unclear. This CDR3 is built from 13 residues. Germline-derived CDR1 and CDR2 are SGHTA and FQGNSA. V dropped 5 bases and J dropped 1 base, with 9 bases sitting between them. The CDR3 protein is CASSRAPSYEQYF. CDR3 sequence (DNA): TGTGCCAGCAGCCGAGCGCCTTCCTACGAGCAGTACTTC. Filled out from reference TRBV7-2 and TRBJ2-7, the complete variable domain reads GAGVSQSPSNKVTEKGKDVELRCDPISGHTALYWYRQSLGQGLEFLIYFQGNSAPDKSGLPSDRFSAERTGGSVSTLTIQRTQQEDSAVYLCASSRAPSYEQYFGPGTRLTVT.

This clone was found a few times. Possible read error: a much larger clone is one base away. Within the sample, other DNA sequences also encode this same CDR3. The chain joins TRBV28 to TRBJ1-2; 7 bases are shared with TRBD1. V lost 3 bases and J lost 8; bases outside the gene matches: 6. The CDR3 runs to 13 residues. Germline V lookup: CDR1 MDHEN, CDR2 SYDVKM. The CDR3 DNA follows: TGTGCCAGCAGTTTTAGGGGGCGGGGAGGCTACACCTTC. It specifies CASSFRGRGGYTF.

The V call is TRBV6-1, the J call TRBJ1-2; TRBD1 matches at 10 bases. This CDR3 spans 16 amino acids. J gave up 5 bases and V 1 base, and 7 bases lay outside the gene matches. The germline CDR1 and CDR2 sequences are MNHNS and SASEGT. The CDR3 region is CASSEEGTGAPYGYTF. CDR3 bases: TGTGCCAGCAGTGAAGAAGGGACAGGGGCTCCATATGGCTACACCTTC.

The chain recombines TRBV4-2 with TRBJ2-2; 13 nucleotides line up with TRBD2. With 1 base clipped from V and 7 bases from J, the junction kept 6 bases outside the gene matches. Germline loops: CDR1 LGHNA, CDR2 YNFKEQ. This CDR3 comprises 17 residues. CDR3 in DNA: TGTGCCAGCAGCCAAGTAGGGACTAGCGGGATAGGCGGGGAGCTGTTTTTT. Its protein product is CASSQVGTSGIGGELFF.